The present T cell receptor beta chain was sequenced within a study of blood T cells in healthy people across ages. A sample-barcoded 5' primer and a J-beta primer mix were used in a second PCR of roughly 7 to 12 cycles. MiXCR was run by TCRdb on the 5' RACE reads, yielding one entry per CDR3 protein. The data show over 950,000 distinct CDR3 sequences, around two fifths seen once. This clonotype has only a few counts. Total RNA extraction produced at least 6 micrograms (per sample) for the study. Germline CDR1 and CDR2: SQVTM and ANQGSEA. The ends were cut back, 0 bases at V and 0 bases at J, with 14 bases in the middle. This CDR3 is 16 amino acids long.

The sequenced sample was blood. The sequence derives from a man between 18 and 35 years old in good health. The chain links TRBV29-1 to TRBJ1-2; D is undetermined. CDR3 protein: CSVEDRAPDSNYGYTF. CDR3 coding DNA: TGCAGCGTTGAAGATCGGGCTCCTGATTCTAACTATGGCTACACCTTC.